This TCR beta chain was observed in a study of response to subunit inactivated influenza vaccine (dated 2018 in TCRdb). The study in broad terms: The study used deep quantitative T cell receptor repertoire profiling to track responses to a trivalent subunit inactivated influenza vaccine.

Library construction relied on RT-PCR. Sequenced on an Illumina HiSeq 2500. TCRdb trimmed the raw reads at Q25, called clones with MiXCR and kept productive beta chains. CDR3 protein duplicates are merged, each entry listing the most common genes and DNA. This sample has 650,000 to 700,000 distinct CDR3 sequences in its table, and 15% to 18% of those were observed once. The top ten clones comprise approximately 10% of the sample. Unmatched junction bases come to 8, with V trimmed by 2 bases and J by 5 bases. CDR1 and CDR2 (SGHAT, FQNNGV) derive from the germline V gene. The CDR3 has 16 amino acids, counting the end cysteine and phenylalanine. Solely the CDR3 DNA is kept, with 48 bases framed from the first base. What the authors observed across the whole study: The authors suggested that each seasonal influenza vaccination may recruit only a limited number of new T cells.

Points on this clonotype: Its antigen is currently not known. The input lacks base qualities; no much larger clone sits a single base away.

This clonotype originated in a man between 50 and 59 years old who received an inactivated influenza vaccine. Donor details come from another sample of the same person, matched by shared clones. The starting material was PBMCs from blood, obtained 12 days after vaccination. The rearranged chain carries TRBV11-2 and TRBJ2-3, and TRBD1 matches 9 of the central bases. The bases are TGTGCCAGCAGCTTATGGGGAGGACAGGGGAGAGATACGCAGTATTTT. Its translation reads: CASSLWGGQGRDTQYF.